These 21 T cell receptor beta chains came from one sample sequenced in a study of blood T cell repertoires in COVID-19. The repertoire was sequenced with immunoSEQ multiplex PCR; TCRdb's copy has only in-frame clones and lacks some. This sample yields 390,000 or so clones, of which 80% to 90% are seen a single time; about 1% belongs to the top ten. Sequencing was performed on PBMCs or T cells enriched from blood (not recorded which). These receptors all stem from a man younger than 35 who had recovered from COVID-19.

The J gene is TRBJ2-5, the V gene TRBV3-1 (or the pseudogene TRBV3-2), with a weak D call TRBD2 (6 bases). The CDR3 length is 15 residues. Germline assignment: CDR1 LGHDT and CDR2 YNNKEL (reference sequence). Trimming took off 1 base at V and 5 bases at J, with 14 bases between the two ends. CDR3 bases: TGTGCCAGCAGCCAAGCGGTAACTAGCAGGGAGACCCAGTACTTC. Translation gives CASSQAVTSRETQYF.

The chain joins TRBV27 to TRBJ1-5; no definite D call. The CDR3 consists of 11 residues. The germline V gene has CDR1 MNHEY and CDR2 SMNVEV (reference sequence). The V gene lost 7 bases and the J gene lost 11 bases, with 12 bases spanning the gap. The CDR3 loop reads CASTHRGSQHF. CDR3 in DNA: TGTGCCAGCACTCACCGAGGTTCCCAGCATTTT.

This chain joins TRBV7-9 and TRBJ1-5; D gene unclear. V shed 8 bases and J shed 5 bases, with 19 bases lying between them. CDR3 length: 15 residues. Germline lookup yields CDR1 SEHNR and CDR2 FQNEAQ (reference sequence). CDR3 DNA sequence: TGTGCCAGCGGTATGGGGTCGGCGGGCGATCAGCCCCAGCATTTT. The encoded protein is CASGMGSAGDQPQHF.

The chain employs TRBV29-1 and TRBJ2-7; D may be TRBD1 (5 bases). The germline CDR1 and CDR2 sequences are SQVTM and ANQGSEA. Trimming cost V 3 bases and J 3 bases, with 12 bases left between them. The CDR3 runs to 13 residues. This CDR3 reads CSVETVLNYEQYF. Here the CDR3 DNA reads TGCAGCGTTGAGACAGTCCTGAACTACGAGCAGTACTTC.

The chain joins TRBV6-5 to TRBJ1-3; no clear D gene. Germline V gene data show CDR1 as MNHEY and CDR2 as SVGAGI. The CDR3 is 15 amino acids. V was trimmed by 4 bases and J by 0 bases, leaving 10 bases between them. The CDR3, as DNA: TGTGCCAGCAGTTCGTCGGCGGGCTCTGGAAACACCATATATTTT. This codes for CASSSSAGSGNTIYF.

This chain links TRBV9 with TRBJ2-1; TRBD1 agrees at 8 bases. The CDR3 extends over 15 amino acids. The V gene end was trimmed by 6 bases and the J gene end by 4 bases; junction bases not matched to a gene: 9. Looked up from germline, CDR1 is SGDLS and CDR2 is YYNGEE. DNA for the CDR3: TGTGCCAGCACTCCCGATGGACAGGGATACAATGAGCAGTTCTTC. Amino acid sequence: CASTPDGQGYNEQFF. Drawing the rest from reference TRBV9 and TRBJ2-1, the complete variable domain is DSGVTQTPKHLITATGQRVTLRCSPRSGDLSVYWYQQSLDQGLQFLIQYYNGEERAKGNILERFSAQQFPDLHSELNLSSLELGDSALYFCASTPDGQGYNEQFFGPGTRLTVL.

This chain joins TRBV12-3 or TRBV12-4 and TRBJ1-5, with 7 positions matching TRBD1. The CDR3 runs to 13 residues. J gave up 5 bases and V 6 bases, and 4 bases lay outside the gene matches. CDR3 sequence: CASRRQGYQPQHF. The CDR3 region has the DNA TGTGCCAGCAGGAGACAGGGATATCAGCCCCAGCATTTT.

The V and J genes are TRBV9 and TRBJ2-3; 8 positions match TRBD2. The CDR3 runs to 17 residues. The V segment lost 5 bases and the J segment 6 bases; nucleotides outside the gene matches: 17. The germline V gene encodes CDR1 SGDLS and CDR2 YYNGEE. CDR3 coding DNA: TGTGCCAGCAGTGAACCGGGACTAGGGGGAGGTAGGGATACGCAGTATTTT. Encoded protein: CASSEPGLGGGRDTQYF. The whole variable domain, remainder taken from reference TRBV9 and TRBJ2-3, is DSGVTQTPKHLITATGQRVTLRCSPRSGDLSVYWYQQSLDQGLQFLIQYYNGEERAKGNILERFSAQQFPDLHSELNLSSLELGDSALYFCASSEPGLGGGRDTQYFGPGTRLTVL.

This sequence joins TRBV19 and TRBJ1-2; TRBD1 matches at 11 bases. The germline CDR1 and CDR2 sequences are LNHDA and SQIVND (reference sequence). The CDR3 runs 13 residues. J lost 5 bases, V lost 6 bases, and 2 bases had no gene match. CDR3 DNA: TGTGCCAGTAGCGGGACAGGGGGGTATGGCTACACCTTC. Amino acid sequence: CASSGTGGYGYTF.

The V and J genes are TRBV6-2 or TRBV6-3 and TRBJ2-2, with TRBD2 matching 13 bases. CDR1 is MNHEY and CDR2 is SVGEGT in the germline V gene. This CDR3 contains 17 residues. V shed 3 bases, J shed 7 bases, and the junction held 8 bases outside the gene matches. CDR3 DNA sequence: TGTGCCAGCAGTTATACTAGCGGGAGGGGAAATGACGGGGAGCTGTTTTTT. This translates into CASSYTSGRGNDGELFF.

The gene calls are TRBV13 and TRBJ1-2; 11 nucleotides match TRBD1. Trimming took 3 bases from V and 7 from J; bases not matched to a gene: 1. The CDR3 totals 13 residues. Germline CDR1 and CDR2: PRHDT and FYEKMQ (reference sequence). The chain's CDR3 is CASSFGTGGGYTF. The CDR3 DNA reads TGTGCCAGCAGCTTTGGGACAGGGGGTGGCTACACCTTC.

A word on this clone: Additional DNA sequences in this sample encode the identical CDR3. This rearrangement joins TRBV28 to TRBJ1-2; 9 bases fit TRBD1. This CDR3 comprises 13 residues. V shed 5 bases and J 8 bases; nucleotides not matched to a gene: 6. CDR1 and CDR2 (germline): MDHEN, SYDVKM. The CDR3 bases are TGTGCCAGCAGTGTACAGGGGGCGTCGGGCTACACCTTC. Protein sequence: CASSVQGASGYTF.

The rearrangement links TRBV6-5 to TRBJ1-6; maybe TRBD1 (6 bases). CDR1 MNHEY and CDR2 SVGAGI come from the germline V gene. This CDR3 spans 15 amino acids. V was trimmed by 2 bases and J by 6 bases, leaving 11 bases between them. The CDR3: CASSYTGQTNSPLHF. CDR3 sequence (DNA): TGTGCCAGCAGTTACACTGGACAGACTAATTCACCCCTCCACTTT.

This chain connects TRBV4-1 to TRBJ2-6; D is unclear. CDR1 and CDR2 from the germline V gene are MGHRA and YSYEKL. CDR3 length: 15 amino acids. V lost 4 bases and J 2 bases, leaving 9 bases between the germline ends. CDR3 protein: CASSPVGAGANVLTF. DNA for the CDR3: TGCGCCAGCAGCCCAGTTGGTGCTGGGGCCAACGTCCTGACTTTC.

The CDR3 DNA reads TGCAGCGTTACCGGGACAGGACTTACGGAGCAGTACTTC. This encodes CSVTGTGLTEQYF. V gene TRBV29-1 combines with J gene TRBJ2-7, with 8 bases identical to TRBD1. Germline CDR1 is SQVTM and CDR2 is ANQGSEA. The CDR3 sequence is 13 residues long. V was clipped by 5 bases and J by 7 bases; unmatched bases: 10.

The rearrangement uses TRBV7-8 and TRBJ2-7, with TRBD1 matching 8 bases. Per the germline V gene, CDR1 is SGHVS and CDR2 is FQNEAQ. The CDR3 is made up of 15 amino acids. V was pared by 2 bases and J by 4 bases, with 7 bases of the junction left unmatched. CDR3 coding DNA: TGTGCCAGCAGCTTAACCGACAGGGGAGAGTACGAGCAGTACTTC. It yields the protein CASSLTDRGEYEQYF.

CDR3 coding DNA: TGTGCCAGCAGCCGGGAACCACAGGGGGGCCTTGAAGCTTTCTTT. Translation: CASSREPQGGLEAFF. The chain has TRBV3-1 (or the pseudogene TRBV3-2) and TRBJ1-1; 8 nucleotides agree with TRBD1. Germline V gives CDR1 LGHDT, CDR2 YNNKEL (reference sequence). The CDR3 loop spans 15 amino acids. V was pared by 4 bases and J by 7 bases, with 11 bases of the junction left unmatched.

CDR3 sequence: CASSRVTSPGEQFF. CDR3 in DNA: TGTGCCAGCAGCCGAGTGACTAGCCCGGGTGAGCAGTTCTTC. V and J are TRBV3-1 (or the pseudogene TRBV3-2) and TRBJ2-1; TRBD2 matches at 7 bases. J gave up 9 bases and V 4 bases, and 9 bases lay outside the gene matches. The germline V gene has CDR1 LGHDT and CDR2 YNNKEL (reference sequence). The CDR3 consists of 14 residues.

This chain joins TRBV11-2 and TRBJ1-2, with a possible D match to TRBD1 (6 bases). The CDR3 sequence is 15 residues long. Germline CDR1 reads SGHAT; CDR2 reads FQNNGV. The V gene lost 1 base and the J gene lost 4 bases, with 13 bases spanning the gap. The CDR3, as DNA: TGTGCCAGCAGCTTAGTAACAGGGTGGGCCTATGGCTACACCTTC. Translation: CASSLVTGWAYGYTF.

The CDR3 protein is CASGPATGDGNTIYF. DNA of the CDR3: TGTGCCAGCGGACCGGCTACAGGGGATGGAAACACCATATATTTT. The V gene is TRBV2, the J gene TRBJ1-3; 7 positions agree with TRBD1. The junction had 10 bases not matched to a gene; V was cut back by 8 bases and J by 3 bases. This CDR3 has 15 amino acids. Germline V lookup: CDR1 SNHLY, CDR2 FYNNEI.

The chain couples TRBV7-2 to TRBJ1-2; possible D gene TRBD1, 6 bases. The V gene's germline CDR1 is SGHTA and CDR2 FQGNSA. This CDR3 is built from 15 residues. The V gene lost 1 base and the J gene lost 3 bases, with 12 bases spanning the gap. CDR3 sequence reads: CASSLVTGSDYGYTF. The CDR3 bases are TGTGCCAGCAGCTTAGTCACAGGGTCTGACTATGGCTACACCTTC.